One and the same sample provided the 14 T cell receptor beta chains below, sequenced in a study of cytomegalovirus exposure and HLA in healthy donors. Primers included in the PCR were 60 Vbeta and 13 Jbeta primers. This table comes from immunoSEQ multiplex PCR, and its TCRdb copy is limited to in-frame clones, with some not included. The profile covers around 94,000 clones, with roughly 79% appearing a single time and approximately 5% taken by the ten largest. Input material: PBMCs. The receptors shown here come from a woman in her thirties or forties in good health and CMV-seronegative.

The chain links TRBV28 to TRBJ1-1, with 7 bases that match TRBD1. The ends lost 8 bases at V and 3 bases at J; junction bases unmatched: 24. This CDR3 has 19 amino acids. Germline V CDR1 and CDR2: MDHEN, SYDVKM. CDR3 nucleotides: TGTGCCAGCTTATCTTCTCCGGGAGGGGGCGCAAGAGGGGACACTGAAGCTTTCTTT. Translating gives CASLSSPGGGARGDTEAFF.

This clone has a single count. V and J are TRBV7-3 and TRBJ2-1, with TRBD1 matching 12 bases. This CDR3 is built from 15 residues. CDR1 is SGHTA, CDR2 FQGTGA, per germline. Trimming removed 5 bases from V and 12 bases from J; junction bases left unmatched: 11. The CDR3 nucleotides are TGTGCCAGCAGCCCAATGGGGACAGGGGGCCTTAGGCAGTTCTTC. It is translated as CASSPMGTGGLRQFF.

This chain connects TRBV7-8 to TRBJ1-5, with TRBD1 identical over 7 bases. Germline V gene lookup returns CDR1 SGHVS and CDR2 FQNEAQ. The CDR3 runs 14 residues. V was pared by 1 base and J by 4 bases, with 1 base of the junction left unmatched. This CDR3 is CASSLGQGNQPQHF. The DNA for the CDR3 is TGTGCCAGCAGCTTAGGACAGGGTAATCAGCCCCAGCATTTT.

This clone was recorded once. This sequence joins TRBV12-5 and TRBJ1-2; maybe TRBD1 (5 bases). The V end was cut by 10 bases, the J end by 8 bases, with 20 bases between. The CDR3 has 13 amino acids. CDR1 is LGHNT and CDR2 is FRNRAP in the germline V gene. This CDR3 is CAIGGTGSDGYTF. The CDR3 DNA follows: TGTGCTATCGGGGGGACGGGGAGTGACGGCTACACCTTC.

The CDR3 is CASSGQTDSGNTIYF. CDR3 coding DNA: TGTGCCAGCAGCGGGCAGACAGATTCTGGAAACACCATATATTTT. V usage is TRBV7-9 and J usage is TRBJ1-3; the D gene is possibly TRBD1 (5 bases). The germline V gene encodes CDR1 SEHNR and CDR2 FQNEAQ (reference sequence). CDR3 length: 15 residues. Trimming cost V 5 bases and J 1 base, with 12 bases left between them.

The CDR3 region is CASSQLAGGFQETQYF. The CDR3 nucleotides are TGTGCCAGCAGCCAGCTAGCGGGGGGGTTCCAAGAGACCCAGTACTTC. This chain connects TRBV11-2 to TRBJ2-5; 12 nucleotides line up with TRBD2. Germline CDR1 reads SGHAT; CDR2 reads FQNNGV. J was trimmed by 1 base and V by 5 bases; bases with no gene match: 5. CDR3 length: 16 amino acids. Combining the CDR3 with reference TRBV11-2 and TRBJ2-5 gives the whole variable domain EAGVAQSPRYKIIEKRQSVAFWCNPISGHATLYWYQQILGQGPKLLIQFQNNGVVDDSQLPKDRFSAERLKGVDSTLKIQPAKLEDSAVYLCASSQLAGGFQETQYFGPGTRLLVL.

V is TRBV29-1 and J is TRBJ2-1, with D possibly TRBD2 on 7 matching bases. V was pared by 7 bases and J by 6 bases, with 16 bases between. Germline V lookup: CDR1 SQVTM, CDR2 ANQGSEA. CDR3 size: 13 residues. The CDR3 DNA is TGCAGCGCCCGTGAGGGGGGGACCAATGAGCAGTTCTTC. Translated: CSAREGGTNEQFF.

This clone was counted a few times. This chain links TRBV19 with TRBJ1-3; D might be TRBD1 (6 bases). Germline CDR1 and CDR2: LNHDA and SQIVND (reference sequence). V was cut by 6 bases and J by 0 bases, with 18 bases left in between. The CDR3 covers 17 residues. In DNA form, the CDR3 reads TGTGCCAGTAGGCCGGGACAACGCATTTACTCTGGAAACACCATATATTTT. Its translation: CASRPGQRIYSGNTIYF.

The chain carries TRBV4-1 and TRBJ2-7; the match to TRBD1 covers 9 bases. V was pared by 4 bases and J by 2 bases, with 3 bases of the junction left unmatched. This CDR3 is built from 14 residues. Germline CDR1 and CDR2: MGHRA and YSYEKL. CDR3 in amino acids: CASSPGQGTYEQYF. CDR3 DNA: TGCGCCAGCAGCCCGGGACAGGGAACCTACGAGCAGTACTTC.

The CDR3 is CASSEQTGLMNTEAFF. The CDR3 coding sequence is TGTGCCAGCAGCGAGCAGACAGGGTTAATGAACACTGAAGCTTTCTTT. V usage is TRBV9 and J usage is TRBJ1-1; 7 bases line up with TRBD1. The CDR3 consists of 16 residues. Germline CDR1 SGDLS, CDR2 YYNGEE. The junction had 8 bases not matched to a gene; V was cut back by 3 bases and J by 0 bases.

This chain uses TRBV27 with TRBJ2-3; 9 bases agree with TRBD1. Trimming removed 3 bases from V and 4 bases from J; junction bases left unmatched: 2. Germline CDR1 and CDR2: MNHEY and SMNVEV (reference sequence). The CDR3 has 14 amino acids. The CDR3 DNA follows: TGTGCCAGCAGTTTGCGGGACAGGGCAGATACGCAGTATTTT. It yields the protein CASSLRDRADTQYF.

In the case of this clone: The junction does not match germline at one end; this may be a read error. The rearrangement uses TRBV6-1 and TRBJ1-3; tentative D call: TRBD1 (6 bases). The CDR3 extends over 10 amino acids. Germline assignment: CDR1 MNHNS and CDR2 SASEGT. The CDR3, as DNA: TGTGCCAGCGGAGGGGGAGGGAAGAGGTTT. Translated, it gives CASGGGGKRF.

This rearrangement joins TRBV2 to TRBJ2-3; 9 bases line up with TRBD2. The junction had 10 bases not matched to a gene; V was cut back by 8 bases and J by 7 bases. The CDR3 runs to 14 residues. Germline V gene data show CDR1 as SNHLY and CDR2 as FYNNEI. CDR3 bases: TGTGCCAGCCAAAAAGCGGGGGGCCCCTATACGCAGTATTTT. Translating gives CASQKAGGPYTQYF. Full variable domain (missing parts from reference TRBV2 and TRBJ2-3): EPEVTQTPSHQVTQMGQEVILRCVPISNHLYFYWYRQILGQKVEFLVSFYNNEISEKSEIFDDQFSVERPDGSNFTLKIRSTKLEDSAMYFCASQKAGGPYTQYFGPGTRLTVL.

This clone was counted between two and nine times. The gene calls are TRBV5-1 and TRBJ1-2; 9 bases line up with TRBD1. In germline, CDR1 is SGHRS, CDR2 YFSETQ. The CDR3 runs 12 residues. V lost 0 bases, J lost 12 bases, and 3 bases stayed unmatched. This chain's CDR3 is CASSLDRGLDTF. The DNA of the CDR3 is TGCGCCAGCAGCTTGGACAGGGGGCTCGACACCTTC.